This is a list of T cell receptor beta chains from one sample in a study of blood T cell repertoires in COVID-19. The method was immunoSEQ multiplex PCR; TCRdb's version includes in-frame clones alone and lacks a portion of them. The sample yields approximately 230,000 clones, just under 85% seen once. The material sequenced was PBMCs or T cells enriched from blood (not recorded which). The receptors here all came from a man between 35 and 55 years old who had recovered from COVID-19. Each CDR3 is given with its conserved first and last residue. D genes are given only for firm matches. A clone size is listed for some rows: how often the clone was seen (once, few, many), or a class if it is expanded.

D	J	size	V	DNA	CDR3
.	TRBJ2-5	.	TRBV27	TGTGCCAGCAGGGGTCCAGGGTGGGGAGAGACCCAGTACTTC	CASRGPGWGETQYF
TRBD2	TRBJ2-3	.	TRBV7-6	TGTGCCAGCAGCTCCGGGACTAGCAATACGCAGTATTTT	CASSSGTSNTQYF
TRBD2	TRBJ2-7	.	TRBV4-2	TGTGCCAGCAGCCGGACAGGGTACGGACTAGCGGGAGGTGACGAGCAGTACTTC	CASSRTGYGLAGGDEQYF
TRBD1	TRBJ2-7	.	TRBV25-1	TGTGCCAGCAGGCCGGGACAGGGAACGTACGAGCAGTACTTC	CASRPGQGTYEQYF
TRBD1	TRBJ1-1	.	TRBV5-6	TGTGCCAGCAGCTTGGAGGTTTCAGGGGGCACTGAAGCTTTCTTT	CASSLEVSGGTEAFF
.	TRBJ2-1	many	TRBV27	TGTGCCGCCCGAGGAGACGGCTACAATGAGCAGTTCTTC	CAARGDGYNEQFF
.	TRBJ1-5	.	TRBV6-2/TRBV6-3	TGTGCCAGCAGTTATCTAGACAGTCGGAGCAATCAGCCCCAGCATTTT	CASSYLDSRSNQPQHF
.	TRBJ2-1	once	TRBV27	TGTGCCAGCAGTTTATGGGCGGGGGCTGACAATGAGCAGTTCTTC	CASSLWAGADNEQFF
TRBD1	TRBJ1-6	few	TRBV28	TGTGCCAGCAGTTCCCAACAGGGGAGCGCACCCCTCCACTTT	CASSSQQGSAPLHF
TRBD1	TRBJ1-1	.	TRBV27	TGTGCCAGCAGTATAAGGGGGCATACTGAAGCTTTCTTT	CASSIRGHTEAFF
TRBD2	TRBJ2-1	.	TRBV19	TGTGCCAGTAAGCCAGGGGGACTAGCGGAGCGCAATGAGCAGTTCTTC	CASKPGGLAERNEQFF
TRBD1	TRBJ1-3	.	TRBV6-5	TGTGCCAGCGGTACAGGGGCGCGGGGAAACACCATATATTTT	CASGTGARGNTIYF
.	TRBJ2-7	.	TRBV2	TGTGCCAGCAGTGAACACAGGGAGTCCTACGAGCAGTACTTC	CASSEHRESYEQYF
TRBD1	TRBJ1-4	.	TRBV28	TGTGCCAGCAGTTTAGGGTCCAGGGGGGACGAAAAACTGTTTTTT	CASSLGSRGDEKLFF
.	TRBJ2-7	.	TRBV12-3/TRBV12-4	TGTGCCAGCAGTCGCCGCCGGGAGATCGAGCAGTACTTC	CASSRRREIEQYF
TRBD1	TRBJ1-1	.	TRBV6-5	TGTGCCAGCACCCGGACAGGGAGAGGAGACACTGAAGCTTTCTTT	CASTRTGRGDTEAFF
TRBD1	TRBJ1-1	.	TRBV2	TGTGCCAGCGACCGGGACAGGGAGGTCACTGAAGCTTTCTTT	CASDRDREVTEAFF